These 16 T cell receptor beta chains came from one sample sequenced in a study of vaccination effects on CD4 cells after COVID-19. The table came from immunoSEQ multiplex PCR; TCRdb's copy has only in-frame clones and leaves some out. The sample has 55,000 to 70,000 clones; about four fifths are singletons. Antigen specificity for these receptors is unknown. Viral peptide pools were used in the ViraFEST assay to expand antigen-specific CD4+ T cells, and sequencing came afterward. Culturing for 9 to 10 days preceded CD4+ T cell isolation. Sequenced here: CD4+ T cells from PBMCs cultured with HCoV-229E spike peptides, sampled before COVID-19 vaccination. Receptors originate from a human donor who received a COVID-19 vaccine.

V usage is TRBV30 and J usage is TRBJ1-1; D is unclear. V was cut by 2 bases and J by 5 bases, with 6 bases left in between. There are 11 residues in the CDR3. The germline V gene has CDR1 GTSNPN and CDR2 SVGIG (reference sequence). The CDR3 protein is CAWSRATEAFF. For the CDR3, the DNA is TGTGCCTGGAGTCGGGCGACTGAAGCTTTCTTT.

The chain carries TRBV28 and TRBJ2-7; a weak D match, TRBD2 (7 bases). Deletions cut 4 bases from V and 1 base from J, with 20 bases between. Germline loops: CDR1 MDHEN, CDR2 SYDVKM. This CDR3 spans 17 amino acids. The CDR3 loop is CASSSTRGALLSYEQYV. DNA of the CDR3: TGTGCCAGCAGTTCCACCCGGGGGGCCCTTTTGTCCTACGAGCAGTACGTC.

V gene TRBV4-1 combines with J gene TRBJ1-4; D is undetermined. Trimming removed 0 bases from V and 4 bases from J, with 12 bases in between. The V gene's germline CDR1 is MGHRA and CDR2 YSYEKL. The CDR3 is made up of 16 amino acids. CDR3 amino acids: CASSQDSSTLNEKLFF. DNA for the CDR3: TGCGCCAGCAGCCAAGATAGTAGCACCCTTAATGAAAAACTGTTTTTT.

This chain joins TRBV4-1 and TRBJ2-3, with D uncertain. V was cut by 2 bases and J by 0 bases, with 9 bases left in between. Germline CDR1 reads MGHRA; CDR2 reads YSYEKL. The CDR3 runs to 15 residues. CDR3 DNA: TGCGCCAGCAGCCAATATTGGTCTAGCACAGATACGCAGTATTTT. Translated: CASSQYWSSTDTQYF.

V usage is TRBV2 and J usage is TRBJ1-1, with a weak D call TRBD1 (5 bases). Germline-derived CDR1 and CDR2 are SNHLY and FYNNEI. The length of the CDR3 is 12 residues. The ends were cut back, 7 bases at V and 8 bases at J, with 14 bases in the middle. Here the CDR3 DNA reads TGTGCCAGCAACGGGAGGGGAGCAGAAGCTTTCTTT. It specifies CASNGRGAEAFF.

Here the CDR3 DNA reads TGCAGTGCTAGCACAGGAGGTGGCTACACCTTC. Encoded protein: CSASTGGGYTF. V and J are TRBV20-1 and TRBJ1-2; D might be TRBD1 (5 bases). The CDR3 runs 11 residues. CDR1 and CDR2 (germline): DFQATT, SNEGSKA (reference sequence). V dropped 3 bases and J dropped 7 bases, with 9 bases sitting between them.

This clone was counted between two and nine times. This chain joins TRBV7-3 and TRBJ1-1, with 8 positions matching TRBD1. The CDR3 is 15 amino acids. Germline lookup yields CDR1 SGHTA and CDR2 FQGTGA. With V trimmed by 2 bases and J by 3 bases, 5 bases remained unmatched. The CDR3 spells CASSLDRGRDTEAFF. The CDR3 region has the DNA TGTGCCAGCAGCTTAGACAGGGGAAGAGACACTGAAGCTTTCTTT.

The rearrangement uses TRBV3-1 (or the pseudogene TRBV3-2) and TRBJ1-2; D may be TRBD1 (6 bases). V shed 4 bases and J shed 2 bases, with 14 bases lying between them. CDR3 size: 15 residues. Germline V CDR1 and CDR2: LGHDT, YNNKEL (reference sequence). The CDR3 is CASSRIQGTNYGYTF. Here the CDR3 DNA reads TGTGCCAGCAGCCGCATACAGGGTACCAACTATGGCTACACCTTC.

This clone was found once. The chain combines TRBV5-4 with TRBJ1-5; TRBD1 might be the D (5 bases). CDR3 length: 12 amino acids. CDR1 SGHNT and CDR2 YYREEE come from the germline V gene (reference sequence). V dropped 7 bases and J dropped 5 bases, with 10 bases sitting between them. The chain's CDR3 is CASGWDDQPQHF. For the CDR3, the DNA is TGTGCCAGCGGATGGGACGATCAGCCCCAGCATTTT.

V usage is TRBV4-3 and J usage is TRBJ2-2; D is uncertain. This CDR3 has 15 amino acids. Germline lookup yields CDR1 LGHNA and CDR2 YSLEER. The V gene lost 1 base and the J gene lost 3 bases, with 9 bases spanning the gap. The CDR3 nucleotides are TGCGCCAGCAGCCAAGCTGACCGGTACACCGGGGAGCTGTTTTTT. Translated, it gives CASSQADRYTGELFF.

In its sample, this clone was seen once. The V call is TRBV7-9, the J call TRBJ1-2; TRBD1 matches 9 bases. J was trimmed by 8 bases and V by 1 base; bases with no gene match: 5. CDR1 and CDR2 (germline): SEHNR, FQNEAQ (reference sequence). This CDR3 comprises 14 residues. The CDR3 bases are TGTGCCAGCAGCTTAGGGACAGGGGAACGCGGCTACACCTTC. This codes for CASSLGTGERGYTF.

The J gene is TRBJ2-3, the V gene TRBV7-9; 7 bases agree with TRBD2. In germline, CDR1 is SEHNR, CDR2 FQNEAQ (reference sequence). The J segment lost 1 base and the V segment lost 5 bases, leaving 6 bases of the junction unmatched. CDR3 size: 15 residues. The CDR3 DNA reads as TGTGCCAGCAGCCGACTAGCATTCCGCACAGATACGCAGTATTTT. Its protein product is CASSRLAFRTDTQYF. Full variable domain (rest looked up from reference TRBV7-9 and TRBJ2-3): DTGVSQNPRHKITKRGQNVTFRCDPISEHNRLYWYRQTLGQGPEFLTYFQNEAQLEKSRLLSDRFSAERPKGSFSTLEIQRTEQGDSAMYLCASSRLAFRTDTQYFGPGTRLTVL.

This chain connects TRBV6-5 to TRBJ2-5; D is possibly TRBD1 (5 bases). Germline assignment: CDR1 MNHEY and CDR2 SVGAGI. The germline V and J ends were trimmed by 6 bases and 5 bases, with 13 bases remaining between them. This CDR3 is built from 13 residues. DNA for the CDR3: TGTGCCAGCAGGTCTGACAGAAGGGAGACCCAGTACTTC. Residues: CASRSDRRETQYF.

The V and J genes are TRBV2 and TRBJ2-2; D may be TRBD1 (6 bases). The CDR3 loop spans 13 amino acids. Trimming cost V 4 bases and J 8 bases, with 11 bases left between them. CDR1 is SNHLY, CDR2 FYNNEI, per germline. Written as DNA, the CDR3 is TGTGCCAGCAGTGGCCTGGGGGCGGGGGAGCTGTTTTTT. Residues: CASSGLGAGELFF. Drawing the rest from reference TRBV2 and TRBJ2-2, the complete variable domain is EPEVTQTPSHQVTQMGQEVILRCVPISNHLYFYWYRQILGQKVEFLVSFYNNEISEKSEIFDDQFSVERPDGSNFTLKIRSTKLEDSAMYFCASSGLGAGELFFGEGSRLTVL.

The chain recombines TRBV6-6 with TRBJ1-6; unclear D gene. Between the trimmed V and J ends, which lost 7 bases and 6 bases, there was a span of 16 bases. CDR1 MNHNY and CDR2 SVGAGI come from the germline V gene (reference sequence). There are 15 residues in the CDR3. The CDR3 region has the DNA TGTGCCAGCATCCAAAGGTCTAATTCTAATTCACCCCTCCACTTT. Residues: CASIQRSNSNSPLHF.

The V and J genes are TRBV18 and TRBJ2-1, with TRBD1 as a possible D gene (5 bases). The CDR3 loop spans 14 amino acids. Germline-derived CDR1 and CDR2 are KGHSH and LQKENI. V lost 1 base and J lost 6, with 10 bases in between. CDR3 amino acids: CASSPRWQGNEQFF. The CDR3 nucleotides are TGTGCCAGCTCACCACGGTGGCAGGGCAATGAGCAGTTCTTC.